This T cell receptor (beta chain) was identified in a study of blood T cell repertoires in COVID-19. The wider study: Sites across the United States, Italy and Spain contributed samples from acute and convalescent COVID-19. Nucleic acid was either cDNA or gDNA, and it came from T cells, B-cell-depleted T cells, or PBMCs.

The CDR3 totals 14 residues. Trimming took 4 bases from V and 0 from J, leaving 9 bases between them. From germline, CDR1 is SEHNR and CDR2 FQNEAQ (reference sequence). This clone showed up just once. In the original processing: Estimation of nucleated cell counts was performed using reference gene primer amplification. Sequencing used immunoSEQ multiplex PCR; TCRdb keeps in-frame clones, though not all of them. The V and J calls and clone size are taken from that table; D and trimming were inferred from the DNA. The table shows about 120,000 clones, with about four fifths occurring only once. The sequence was collected from a human donor in a cohort sampled during active COVID-19. Specimen: peripheral blood. This chain links TRBV7-9 with TRBJ1-1, with D possibly matching TRBD1 (6 bases). The CDR3 DNA is TGTGCCAGCAGCTCACAGGGACTGAACACTGAAGCTTTCTTT. Its protein product is CASSSQGLNTEAFF.